This T cell receptor beta chain was profiled in a study of cytomegalovirus exposure and HLA in healthy donors. Study information: Ancestry clustering placed about four fifths of under 450 genotyped donors in the Caucasian-associated cluster. Study outcomes and limitations: Analysis was carried out at a later point, and it linked a missense DCLRE1C variant to TCR beta V- and J-gene trimming. With DRB1 most and HLA-C fewest, TCR association rates differed between HLA loci in a later analysis. In an earlier analysis, productive rearrangement rates for most beta V segments clustered near 87% or 30%.

Germline-derived CDR1 and CDR2 are SGHNT and YYREEE (reference sequence). This CDR3 is built from 17 residues. Germline trimming cut 4 bases from V and 4 bases from J; bases unmatched to any gene: 7. Amplification used 60 Vbeta primers and 13 Jbeta primers. Sequenced by immunoSEQ multiplex PCR; TCRdb stores in-frame clones only, minus some. Altogether over 150,000 clones are present, approximately 76% being singletons, with the ten largest covering over 1.2%. As concerns this clone: Its matching antigen is unknown.

Sequencing was done on a sample of PBMCs. J is TRBJ2-1 and V is TRBV5-4; 14 bases are shared with TRBD2. This clonotype originated in a man in his fifties or sixties in good health and CMV-seronegative. The CDR3 nucleotides read TGTGCCAGCAGCGGGGGGACTAGCGGGAGTACGTACAATGAGCAGTTCTTC. It translates to CASSGGTSGSTYNEQFF.